A selection of T cell receptor beta chains follows, all from one sample in a study of T cell repertoires in cytomegalovirus infection. A single record per CDR3 protein comes from TCRdb applying MiXCR to the reads. This table holds around 230,000 distinct CDR3 sequences, around 6.2% found once. The sequenced sample consisted of PBMCs. Source of these receptors: a human donor in good health (CMV status not recorded). Some clones in this sample may be carry-over from other donors' samples. Both conserved end residues are part of each CDR3. Fields, in order: clone size, D gene, J gene, V gene, CDR3 protein, CDR3 DNA. The D gene is left open where the match is weak. A row's size may be missing; if present it is once, few, many or a size class.

many,-,TRBJ1-1,TRBV6-5,CASQLGTGPSTEAFF,TGTGCCAGCCAGCTAGGAACAGGGCCTTCCACTGAAGCTTTCTTT
many,-,TRBJ1-2,TRBV20-1,CSARPQGFVYGYTF,TGCAGTGCTAGACCCCAGGGATTTGTCTATGGCTACACCTTC
many,-,TRBJ2-3,TRBV7-2,CASSLMIPDTQYF,TGTGCCAGCAGCTTAATGATTCCAGATACGCAGTATTTT
-,-,TRBJ1-1,TRBV23-1,CASRRKRLRTSGSTEAFF,TGCGCCAGCAGAAGAAAAAGACTTAGGACATCTGGCAGCACTGAAGCTTTCTTT
many,TRBD1,TRBJ2-1,TRBV20-1,CSAGEGDRGANEQFF,TGCAGTGCCGGGGAGGGGGACAGGGGGGCCAATGAGCAGTTCTTC
many,-,TRBJ2-3,TRBV29-1,CSVARTVIADTQYF,TGCAGCGTTGCCAGGACAGTGATTGCAGATACGCAGTATTTT
many,TRBD2,TRBJ2-1,TRBV11-2,CASSFGGGLDNEQFF,TGTGCCAGCAGCTTCGGCGGGGGGCTGGACAATGAGCAGTTCTTC
few,-,TRBJ1-5,TRBV2,CASTQGQYSNQPQHF,TGTGCCAGCACGCAGGGGCAATATAGCAATCAGCCCCAGCATTTT
-,-,TRBJ2-2,TRBV2,CASSETPLNTGELFF,TGTGCCAGCAGTGAAACACCGTTAAACACCGGGGAGCTGTTTTTT
many,-,TRBJ1-5,TRBV6-2/TRBV6-3,CASSYLESDQPQHF,TGTGCCAGCAGTTACTTGGAGTCTGATCAGCCCCAGCATTTT
many,-,TRBJ2-1,TRBV20-1,CSARMLSGLNEQFF,TGCAGTGCTAGGATGTTATCGGGGCTCAATGAGCAGTTCTTC
many,-,TRBJ1-2,TRBV6-2/TRBV6-3,CASSYLRTPERWGYTF,TGTGCCAGCAGTTACCTCCGGACACCAGAGCGGTGGGGCTACACCTTC
few,-,TRBJ2-2,TRBV29-1,CSVESGAGELFF,TGCAGCGTTGAATCGGGGGCCGGGGAGCTGTTTTTT
many,TRBD1,TRBJ1-6,TRBV19,CASSYRGDNSPLHF,TGTGCCAGTAGTTACAGGGGGGATAATTCACCCCTCCACTTT
many,TRBD1,TRBJ1-2,TRBV6-4,CASRKTGGSYTF,TGTGCCAGCAGAAAGACAGGGGGTAGCTACACCTTC
-,-,TRBJ1-5,TRBV19,CASSTQIIQPQHF,TGTGCCAGTAGTACCCAAATAATTCAGCCCCAGCATTTT
many,-,TRBJ2-2,TRBV7-2,CASSSQGTGELFF,TGTGCCAGCAGCTCACAGGGCACCGGGGAGCTGTTTTTT
many,-,TRBJ2-7,TRBV14,CASSQDWQGLYEQYF,TGTGCCAGCAGCCAAGATTGGCAGGGTCTCTACGAGCAGTACTTC
many,-,TRBJ1-5,TRBV7-2,CASSSGGQPQHF,TGTGCCAGCAGCTCGGGGGGCCAGCCCCAGCATTTT
many,-,TRBJ2-6,TRBV5-6,CASSLILKVLTGANVLTF,TGTGCCAGCAGTCTTATACTTAAAGTGCTCACCGGGGCCAACGTCCTGACTTTC
few,-,TRBJ2-5,TRBV20-1,CSAEASGVETQYF,TGCAGTGCCGAAGCGTCTGGGGTTGAGACCCAGTACTTC
many,-,TRBJ2-6,TRBV27,CASRTTGANVLTF,TGTGCCAGCAGGACGACCGGGGCCAACGTCCTGACTTTC
many,TRBD1,TRBJ1-1,TRBV29-1,CSAWGQGNTEAFF,TGCAGCGCCTGGGGACAGGGGAACACTGAAGCTTTCTTT
many,TRBD2,TRBJ2-1,TRBV7-2,CASSREGLAGRLTYNEQFF,TGTGCCAGCAGCAGGGAGGGACTAGCGGGGAGACTAACATACAATGAGCAGTTCTTC
many,-,TRBJ2-2,TRBV5-6,CASSLGRTLTGELFF,TGTGCCAGCAGCTTGGGCAGGACGTTAACCGGGGAGCTGTTTTTT
many,-,TRBJ2-3,TRBV5-1,CASSLTTGTDTQYF,TGCGCCAGCAGCTTGACGACCGGCACAGATACGCAGTATTTT
-,-,TRBJ2-1,TRBV6-2/TRBV6-3,CASSYPPGPLNEQFF,TGTGCCAGCAGTTATCCCCCGGGGCCGCTCAATGAGCAGTTCTTC
many,TRBD1,TRBJ2-3,TRBV12-3/TRBV12-4,CASSRDRGPAADTQYF,TGTGCCAGCAGTCGTGACAGGGGTCCGGCGGCGGATACGCAGTATTTT
many,-,TRBJ2-7,TRBV19,CASSIKGAFSYEQYF,TGTGCCAGTAGTATCAAAGGGGCGTTCTCCTACGAGCAGTACTTC
many,TRBD1,TRBJ1-4,TRBV7-2,CASSFTGGDEKLFF,TGTGCCAGCAGCTTTACAGGGGGCGATGAAAAACTGTTTTTT
-,TRBD1,TRBJ1-2,TRBV20-1,CSAHRIQGTPLANYGYTF,TGCAGTGCGCACCGGATACAGGGGACCCCTTTAGCTAACTATGGCTACACCTTC
many,TRBD2,TRBJ2-1,TRBV7-3,CASSLSPGGYNEQFF,TGTGCCAGCAGCTTAAGCCCGGGAGGCTACAATGAGCAGTTCTTC
many,-,TRBJ1-4,TRBV7-2,CASRRQYNEKLFF,TGTGCCAGCAGACGACAGTATAATGAAAAACTGTTTTTT
many,-,TRBJ2-1,TRBV6-1,CASSLDGSSYNEQFF,TGTGCCAGCAGTCTGGACGGGAGCTCCTACAATGAGCAGTTCTTC
many,-,TRBJ1-4,TRBV7-9,CASSKGSTNEKLFF,TGTGCCAGCAGCAAGGGGTCGACTAATGAAAAACTGTTTTTT
many,-,TRBJ1-5,TRBV2,CASTPTNSNQPQHF,TGTGCCAGCACGCCGACTAATAGCAATCAGCCCCAGCATTTT
many,TRBD2,TRBJ2-1,TRBV11-3,CASSPLAGGTYNEQFF,TGTGCCAGCAGCCCACTAGCGGGGGGGACGTACAATGAGCAGTTCTTC
many,-,TRBJ1-2,TRBV7-8,CASSLALGTINYGYTF,TGTGCCAGCAGCTTAGCTTTGGGGACTATCAACTATGGCTACACCTTC
many,TRBD2,TRBJ2-3,TRBV7-2,CASSSGLAGGPDTQYF,TGTGCCAGCAGCTCGGGACTAGCGGGGGGGCCAGATACGCAGTATTTT
many,TRBD1,TRBJ2-2,TRBV28,CASTLGQGVTGELFF,TGTGCCAGCACCCTGGGACAGGGGGTAACCGGGGAGCTGTTTTTT
many,-,TRBJ1-1,TRBV19,CATQDSLNTEAFF,TGTGCCACCCAGGACAGCTTGAACACTGAAGCTTTCTTT
many,-,TRBJ1-2,TRBV20-1,CSARGQGKDYGYTF,TGCAGTGCTAGGGGTCAGGGAAAGGACTATGGCTACACCTTC
many,-,TRBJ1-4,TRBV28,CASSDLGGITNEKLFF,TGTGCCAGCTCAGACTTAGGGGGAATAACTAATGAAAAACTGTTTTTT
many,-,TRBJ1-2,TRBV10-3,CAISDPGFGYTF,TGTGCCATCAGTGACCCAGGGTTTGGCTACACCTTC
few,-,TRBJ2-5,TRBV5-1,CASSLEGTAKETQYF,TGCGCCAGCAGCTTGGAAGGGACGGCGAAAGAGACCCAGTACTTC
many,-,TRBJ1-5,TRBV25-1,CASRSPGANGNQPQHF,TGTGCCAGCAGATCTCCGGGGGCGAATGGCAATCAGCCCCAGCATTTT
many,TRBD2,TRBJ2-3,TRBV7-8,CASSSRGSGGPSTDTQYF,TGTGCCAGCAGCTCAAGAGGTAGCGGGGGCCCTAGCACAGATACGCAGTATTTT
many,TRBD1,TRBJ1-1,TRBV6-6,CASSFLPGSGQATNTEAFF,TGTGCCAGCAGTTTCCTACCCGGATCAGGACAGGCCACTAATACTGAAGCTTTCTTT
many,TRBD1,TRBJ2-7,TRBV7-2,CASSRTGGIYEQYF,TGTGCCAGCAGCCGGACAGGGGGGATCTACGAGCAGTACTTC
many,-,TRBJ1-2,TRBV30,CAFRDGYTF,TGTGCCTTCCGAGACGGCTACACCTTC
many,-,TRBJ2-7,TRBV18,CASSPPVGNEQYF,TGTGCCAGCTCACCACCGGTAGGCAACGAGCAGTACTTC
few,-,TRBJ2-1,TRBV2,CASSGDSSLNNEQFF,TGTGCCAGCAGTGGGGACTCAAGCTTAAACAATGAGCAGTTCTTC
many,TRBD2,TRBJ2-1,TRBV12-3/TRBV12-4,CASSPRGGAYNEQFF,TGTGCCAGCAGTCCCCGCGGGGGGGCCTACAATGAGCAGTTCTTC
many,TRBD1,TRBJ1-5,TRBV19,CASSMGTGYGGNQPQHF,TGTGCCAGTAGTATGGGGACAGGTTATGGGGGAAATCAGCCCCAGCATTTT
many,-,TRBJ1-1,TRBV12-3/TRBV12-4,CASSNAGGRVEAFF,TGTGCCAGCAGTAACGCCGGGGGGCGGGTTGAAGCTTTCTTT